Below, 25 T cell receptor beta chains from the same sample are listed, as sequenced in a study of blood T cell repertoires in COVID-19 (dated by TCRdb to the early 2020s). The receptor library was made with the immunoSEQ multiplex PCR assay. As stored in TCRdb, this immuneACCESS dataset retains in-frame rearrangements with V and J assigned. A fraction of the clones does not appear; measured against another copy, unresolved V genes explain less than half of the discrepancy, and the remainder lacks a known reason. The sample contains 95,000 to 150,000 clones, 88% of them found a single time. The ten largest clones add up to 7.6% of the sample. Specimen: peripheral blood. These receptor sequences come from a man aged 50-60 years with acute or convalescent COVID-19.

The rearrangement joins TRBV6-2 or TRBV6-3 to TRBJ1-5, with D tentatively TRBD1 (5 bases). Germline CDR1 is MNHEY and CDR2 is SVGEGT. The CDR3 is 15 amino acids. The ends were cut back, 6 bases at V and 3 bases at J, with 15 bases in the middle. The CDR3 region is CASSLWAGNNQPQHF. CDR3 in DNA: TGTGCCAGCAGCCTGTGGGCAGGGAACAATCAGCCCCAGCATTTT.

The chain employs TRBV21-1 and TRBJ2-1; TRBD2 was called by the table and not checked on the DNA. TRBV21-1 constitutes a pseudogene. The CDR3 spans 13 residues. The chain's CDR3 is CASTHTSGNEQFF. The CDR3 DNA is TGTGCCAGCACCCACACTAGCGGCAATGAGCAGTTCTTC.

The chain couples TRBV18 to TRBJ1-3; no definite D call. The V end lost 3 bases, the J end lost 9 bases, and 9 bases lay between the germline ends. The germline CDR1 and CDR2 sequences are KGHSH and LQKENI. The CDR3 totals 12 residues. The CDR3, as DNA: TGTGCCAGCTCACCTTCGGCGGGCACCATATATTTT. Its translation: CASSPSAGTIYF.

This clone has just one count. The chain recombines TRBV5-8 with TRBJ2-7; 8 bases align to TRBD1. V gave up 3 bases and J gave up 1 base; unmatched junction bases: 6. Germline V CDR1 and CDR2: SGHTS, YDEGEE. The CDR3 has 15 residues. CDR3 residues: CASSYPGQASYEQYF. In DNA form, the CDR3 reads TGTGCCAGCAGCTATCCGGGACAGGCTTCCTACGAGCAGTACTTC.

The V and J genes are TRBV10-2 and TRBJ2-1, with 11 bases identical to TRBD2. The junction had 13 bases not matched to a gene; V was cut back by 11 bases and J by 13 bases. The germline CDR1 and CDR2 sequences are WSHSY and SAAADI. This CDR3 contains 13 residues. DNA of the CDR3: TGCGCCTCCCAGGGTAGCGGGAGGGATCTTCAGTTCTTC. Encoded protein: CASQGSGRDLQFF.

CDR3 loop: CASSLEPGLGGYTF. The DNA of the CDR3 is TGTGCCAGCAGCTTAGAGCCAGGGTTAGGCGGCTACACCTTC. This rearrangement joins TRBV7-2 to TRBJ1-2, with D perhaps TRBD1 (5 bases). The CDR3 is made up of 14 amino acids. Germline V gives CDR1 SGHTA, CDR2 FQGNSA. Trimming took 1 base from V and 8 from J, leaving 14 bases between them.

This clone was recorded once. The V gene is TRBV19, the J gene TRBJ1-4; D uncertain. Germline loops: CDR1 LNHDA, CDR2 SQIVND (reference sequence). V was clipped by 7 bases and J by 0 bases, with 18 bases between them. The CDR3 is 17 amino acids. The CDR3 loop is CASMDRPGSATNEKLFF. For the CDR3, the DNA is TGTGCCAGTATGGACCGACCGGGATCTGCAACTAATGAAAAACTGTTTTTT.

This chain uses TRBV7-8 with TRBJ2-1, with 14 bases aligning to TRBD2. Per germline, CDR1 SGHVS and CDR2 FQNEAQ. The CDR3 consists of 18 residues. V gave up 5 bases and J gave up 4 bases; unmatched junction bases: 10. The CDR3 loop reads CASSPGLAGVSGYNEQFF. CDR3 DNA sequence: TGTGCCAGCAGCCCGGGACTAGCGGGAGTTAGCGGGTACAATGAGCAGTTCTTC.

The chain combines TRBV24-1 with TRBJ2-1; 7 nucleotides line up with TRBD1. Per the germline V gene, CDR1 is KGHDR and CDR2 is SFDVKD. This CDR3 region has 14 residues. Germline trimming cut 6 bases from V and 2 bases from J; bases unmatched to any gene: 3. The CDR3 nucleotides are TGTGCCACCAGTCGAGGGGGCCCCTACAATGAGCAGTTCTTC. Protein product: CATSRGGPYNEQFF.

This clone came up once. The chain is built from TRBV18 and TRBJ1-1; tentatively, D is TRBD1 (6 bases). This CDR3 contains 14 residues. Germline V CDR1 and CDR2: KGHSH, LQKENI. V was shortened by 2 bases and J by 1 base, with 8 bases between the two germline ends. CDR3 nucleotide sequence: TGTGCCAGCTCACCAGGACAGCAGAACACTGAAGCTTTCTTT. Encoded protein: CASSPGQQNTEAFF.

CDR3 DNA sequence: TGTGCCAGTAGCCGTGACGGGTTCAGCGGGAGAATAAGCACAGATACGCAGTATTTT. Residues: CASSRDGFSGRISTDTQYF. V and J are TRBV19 and TRBJ2-3; 8 bases map to TRBD2. Trimming cost V 6 bases and J 0 bases; bases outside gene matches: 17. The CDR3 has 19 amino acids. The germline CDR1 and CDR2 sequences are LNHDA and SQIVND (reference sequence).

V is TRBV6-5 and J is TRBJ2-7; D is perhaps TRBD1 (6 bases). Germline values: CDR1 MNHEY, CDR2 SVGAGI. V shed 6 bases and J shed 3 bases, with 12 bases lying between them. This CDR3 has 13 amino acids. The CDR3 reads CASSRTDGYEQYF. The CDR3 DNA reads TGTGCCAGCAGCCGGACAGACGGCTACGAGCAGTACTTC.

This rearrangement joins TRBV2 to TRBJ1-5; TRBD1 agrees at 7 bases. The germline gives CDR1 SNHLY, CDR2 FYNNEI. J gave up 3 bases and V 6 bases, and 5 bases lay outside the gene matches. The CDR3 consists of 14 residues. CDR3 sequence: CASRGTANNQPQHF. Written as DNA, the CDR3 is TGTGCCAGCAGGGGGACAGCTAACAATCAGCCCCAGCATTTT. The complete variable domain, with remaining parts taken from reference TRBV2 and TRBJ1-5, reads EPEVTQTPSHQVTQMGQEVILRCVPISNHLYFYWYRQILGQKVEFLVSFYNNEISEKSEIFDDQFSVERPDGSNFTLKIRSTKLEDSAMYFCASRGTANNQPQHFGDGTRLSIL.

The chain has TRBV25-1 and TRBJ2-5, with D perhaps TRBD2 (5 bases). CDR1 is MGHDK and CDR2 is SYGVNS in the germline V gene. The V end was cut by 1 base, the J end by 3 bases, with 9 bases between. This CDR3 is 14 amino acids long. The CDR3 loop reads CASSELGSEETQYF. The CDR3 DNA sequence: TGTGCCAGCAGTGAATTGGGTAGCGAAGAGACCCAGTACTTC. The entire variable domain, with the rest obtained from reference TRBV25-1 and TRBJ2-5, is as follows: EADIYQTPRYLVIGTGKKITLECSQTMGHDKMYWYQQDPGMELHLIHYSYGVNSTEKGDLSSESTVSRIRTEHFPLTLESARPSHTSQYLCASSELGSEETQYFGPGTRLLVL.

The V and J genes are TRBV5-1 and TRBJ1-2, with 10 bases lining up with TRBD1. Trimming at V came to 4 bases and at J to 6 bases, leaving 6 bases not matched to a gene. The CDR3 length is 14 residues. CDR1 is SGHRS and CDR2 is YFSETQ in the germline V gene. The DNA for the CDR3 is TGCGCCAGCAGCCCGTGGACAGGGGGTCATGGCTACACCTTC. The encoded protein is CASSPWTGGHGYTF.

This chain joins TRBV5-8 and TRBJ2-2; 7 bases line up with TRBD1. The CDR3 is made up of 15 amino acids. The V and J ends lost 3 bases and 6 bases, in that order; junction bases with no gene match: 8. The germline CDR1 and CDR2 sequences are SGHTS and YDEGEE. CDR3 amino acids: CASSYRDRDAGELFF. DNA of the CDR3: TGTGCCAGCAGCTACCGGGACAGAGACGCCGGGGAGCTGTTTTTT.

In this sample, this clone turned up once. The J gene is TRBJ1-5, the V gene TRBV15; D unresolved. The germline V and J ends were trimmed by 0 bases and 1 base, with 10 bases remaining between them. The V gene's germline CDR1 is LNHNV and CDR2 YYDKDF (reference sequence). The CDR3 contains 16 residues. CDR3 DNA sequence: TGTGCCACCAGCAGAGATGCCAGGTCGAGCAATCAGCCCCAGCATTTT. It yields the protein CATSRDARSSNQPQHF.

This clone was observed a handful of times. This chain joins TRBV10-3 and TRBJ2-3, with a possible D match to TRBD2 (5 bases). V lost 6 bases and J lost 0, with 10 bases in between. The CDR3 loop spans 14 amino acids. Germline V gives CDR1 ENHRY, CDR2 SYGVKD. CDR3 residues: CAIRWGESTDTQYF. The CDR3 DNA reads as TGTGCCATCAGGTGGGGAGAAAGCACAGATACGCAGTATTTT.

The chain recombines TRBV9 with TRBJ2-7; the match to TRBD2 covers 10 bases. Germline CDR1 SGDLS, CDR2 YYNGEE. V lost 1 base to trimming and J lost 6 bases; unmatched junction nucleotides: 7. The CDR3 has 15 amino acids. The CDR3 reads CASSVLAGAGREQYF. The DNA for the CDR3 is TGTGCCAGCAGCGTACTAGCGGGAGCTGGGCGCGAGCAGTACTTC.

The chain employs TRBV24-1 and TRBJ1-6; 8 bases are a match to TRBD1. Unmatched junction bases numbered 4, after V lost 1 base and J lost 9 bases. The CDR3 has 15 amino acids. Germline CDR1 is KGHDR and CDR2 is SFDVKD. This CDR3 is CATSDLTGGPSPLHF. The CDR3 nucleotides are TGTGCCACCAGTGATTTAACAGGGGGGCCTTCACCCCTCCACTTT.

The J gene is TRBJ2-7, the V gene TRBV7-6; possibly TRBD2 for D (6 bases). Trimming left V 2 bases short and J 2 bases short, with 13 bases between. This CDR3 region has 15 residues. Germline V lookup: CDR1 SGHVS, CDR2 FNYEAQ. CDR3 nucleotides: TGTGCCAGCAGCTTAACTTTGCGGGGAACCTACGAGCAGTACTTC. Residues: CASSLTLRGTYEQYF.

V gene TRBV5-6 combines with J gene TRBJ2-1; 8 nucleotides line up with TRBD2. J gave up 2 bases and V 2 bases, and 6 bases lay outside the gene matches. CDR1 and CDR2 from the germline V gene are SGHDT and YYEEEE. The CDR3 is 16 amino acids. DNA for the CDR3: TGTGCCAGCAGCTTACCGGGAGGGATAACCTACAATGAGCAGTTCTTC. As protein: CASSLPGGITYNEQFF. The complete variable domain, with remaining parts taken from reference TRBV5-6 and TRBJ2-1, reads DAGVTQSPTHLIKTRGQQVTLRCSPKSGHDTVSWYQQALGQGPQFIFQYYEEEERQRGNFPDRFSGHQFPNYSSELNVNALLLGDSALYLCASSLPGGITYNEQFFGPGTRLTVL.

This sequence joins TRBV5-1 and TRBJ1-3; no definite D call. Germline CDR1 reads SGHRS; CDR2 reads YFSETQ. The CDR3 runs to 22 residues. V lost 1 base, J lost 3 bases, and 32 bases lay in between. The CDR3 DNA follows: TGCGCCAGCAGCTTGTACGGGGAATGGTCTCGATCCGAAGAGGCTTATGGAAACACCATATATTTT. Translation gives CASSLYGEWSRSEEAYGNTIYF.

Points on this clone: In the same sample, other DNA sequences code for this CDR3. The chain uses TRBV11-2 and TRBJ1-1; D is possibly TRBD1 (6 bases). V gave up 0 bases and J gave up 5 bases, with 10 bases separating them. This CDR3 comprises 14 residues. Germline assignment: CDR1 SGHAT and CDR2 FQNNGV. This CDR3 is CASSLEGAGTEAFF. CDR3 nucleotides: TGTGCCAGCAGCTTAGAGGGGGCAGGAACTGAAGCTTTCTTT.

V is TRBV6-1 and J is TRBJ2-7; no firm D call. CDR3 size: 12 residues. The germline CDR1 and CDR2 sequences are MNHNS and SASEGT. Trimming took 3 bases from V and 4 from J, leaving 7 bases between them. The CDR3 spells CASSDAVYEQYF. As DNA, the CDR3 is TGTGCCAGCAGTGACGCGGTTTACGAGCAGTACTTC.